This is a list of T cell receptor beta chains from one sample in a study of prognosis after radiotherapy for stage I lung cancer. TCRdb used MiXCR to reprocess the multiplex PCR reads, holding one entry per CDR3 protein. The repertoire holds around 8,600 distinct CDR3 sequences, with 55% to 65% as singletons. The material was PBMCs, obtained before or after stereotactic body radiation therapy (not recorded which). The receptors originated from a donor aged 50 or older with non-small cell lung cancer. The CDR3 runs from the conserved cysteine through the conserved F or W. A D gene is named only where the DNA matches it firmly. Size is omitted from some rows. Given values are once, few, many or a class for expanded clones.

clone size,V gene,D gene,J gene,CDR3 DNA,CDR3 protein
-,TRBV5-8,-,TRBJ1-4,TGTGCCAGCAGCTTGCTGGTTTTT,CASSLLVF
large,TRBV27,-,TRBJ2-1,TGTGCCAGCAGTCCGGGACACCTGTACAATGAGCAGTTCTTC,CASSPGHLYNEQFF
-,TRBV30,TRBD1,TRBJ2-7,TGTGCCTACACCCTGACAGGGTACGAGCAGTACTTC,CAYTLTGYEQYF
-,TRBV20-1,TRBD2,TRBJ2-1,TGCAGTGCCCCCACCCAGACTAGCGGGGTATACAATGAGCAGTTCTTC,CSAPTQTSGVYNEQFF
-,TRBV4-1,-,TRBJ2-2,TGCGCCAGCAGCCAAGTCTGGGTTTTAGTACCGAACACCGGGGAGCTGTTTTTT,CASSQVWVLVPNTGELFF
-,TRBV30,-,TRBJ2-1,TGTGCCTGGAGGAGGCCTTTAACCGCTTACAATGAGCAGTTCTTC,CAWRRPLTAYNEQFF
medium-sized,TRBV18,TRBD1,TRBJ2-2,TGTGCCAGCTCCGGGACAGCTCTGTACACCGGGGAGCTGTTTTTT,CASSGTALYTGELFF
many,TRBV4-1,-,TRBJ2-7,TGCGCCAGCATGAGTGGGGATGGGAGTGGAGAGCAGTACTTC,CASMSGDGSGEQYF
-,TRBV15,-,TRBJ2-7,TGTGCCACCAGCAGTGCAGGGGTCGGAGGGCGCTCCTACGAGCAGTACTTC,CATSSAGVGGRSYEQYF
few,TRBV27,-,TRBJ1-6,TGTGCCAGCAGTAAATTAGGTTATTCACCCCTCCACTTT,CASSKLGYSPLHF
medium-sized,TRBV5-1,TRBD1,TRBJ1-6,TGCGCCAGCAGCCAAACAGGGGATCCCCTCCACTTT,CASSQTGDPLHF
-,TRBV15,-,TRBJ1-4,TGTGCCACCAGCATCGATGCGGGGGGGTTTTGTGAAAAACTGTTTTTT,CATSIDAGGFCEKLFF
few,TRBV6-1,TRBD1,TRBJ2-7,TGTGCCAGCAGACCTGGACAGGGCGCATACGAGCAGTACTTC,CASRPGQGAYEQYF
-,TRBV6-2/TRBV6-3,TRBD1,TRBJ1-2,TGTGCCAGCAGTTACGCCGGACAGGGAGGGTGGGGCTACACCTTC,CASSYAGQGGWGYTF
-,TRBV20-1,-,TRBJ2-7,TGCAGTGCTAGAGATAGTGCAGGGTACGAGCAGTACTTC,CSARDSAGYEQYF
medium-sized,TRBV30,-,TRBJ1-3,TGTGCCTGCGACAGGAGTACAACTTATTCTGGAAACACCATATATTTT,CACDRSTTYSGNTIYF
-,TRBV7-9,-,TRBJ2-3,TGTGTCAGCAGCTTAGCGCGGTCTATCACAGATACGCAGTATTTT,CVSSLARSITDTQYF
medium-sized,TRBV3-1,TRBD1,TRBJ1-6,TGTGCCAGCAGCCAAGGGACAGGGGATAATTCACCCCTCCACTTT,CASSQGTGDNSPLHF
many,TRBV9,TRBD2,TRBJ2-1,TGTGCCAGCAGCCCGTCGGGACTAGCCTCTTACAATGAGCAGTTCTTC,CASSPSGLASYNEQFF
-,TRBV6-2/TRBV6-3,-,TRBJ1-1,TGTGCCAGCAGTTTTGTAATGAACACTGAAGCTTTCTTT,CASSFVMNTEAFF
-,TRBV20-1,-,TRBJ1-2,TGCAGTGCCGTGGATGGCTACACCTTC,CSAVDGYTF
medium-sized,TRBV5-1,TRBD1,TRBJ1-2,TGCGCCAGCAGCTTGGAGACAGGGGGAACGGGCTACACCTTC,CASSLETGGTGYTF
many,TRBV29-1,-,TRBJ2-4,TGCAGCGCCACAAAAGCCGCCAAAAACATTCAGTACTTC,CSATKAAKNIQYF
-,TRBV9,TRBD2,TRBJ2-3,TGTGCCAGCAGCGCCTTAGCGGGGGGGCCCGGGGAAGATACGCAGTATTTT,CASSALAGGPGEDTQYF
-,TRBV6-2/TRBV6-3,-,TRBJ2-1,TGTGCCAGCAGTTACTCGAACTTAGCAAGTGAGCAGTTCTTC,CASSYSNLASEQFF
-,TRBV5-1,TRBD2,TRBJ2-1,TGCGCCAGCAGCTTGGCGGGAGGGAGGGGCAATGAGCAGTTCTTC,CASSLAGGRGNEQFF
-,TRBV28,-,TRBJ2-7,TGTGCCAGCAGTTCGATCTCCTTATCGAGCTCCTACGAGCAGTACTTC,CASSSISLSSSYEQYF
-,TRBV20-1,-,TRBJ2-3,TGCAGTGCTAGTCGCCCTAAGGGGGAGGCAGATACGCAGTATTTT,CSASRPKGEADTQYF
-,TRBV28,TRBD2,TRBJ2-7,TGTGCCAGCAGACCTTCGGCCCAGCGGGGCTCCTACGAGCAGTACTTC,CASRPSAQRGSYEQYF
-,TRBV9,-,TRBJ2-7,TGTGCCAGCAGCGTAGCCCTTTACGTAGCGGTCTACGAGCAGTACTTC,CASSVALYVAVYEQYF
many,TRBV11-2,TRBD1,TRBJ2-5,TGTGCCAGCAGCTCGACCGGGACAGGGGGTGCGACCCAGTACTTC,CASSSTGTGGATQYF
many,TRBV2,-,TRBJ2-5,TGTGCCAGCAGCTTGGAGAATCGAGGGGAGACCCAGTACTTC,CASSLENRGETQYF
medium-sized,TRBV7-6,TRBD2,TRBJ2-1,TGTGCCAGCAGCCAGGGACTAGCGGGATTCAATGAGCAGTTCTTC,CASSQGLAGFNEQFF
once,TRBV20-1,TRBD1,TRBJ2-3,TGCGGTGCTCGTGGGCCAGGGGGATTGGATACGCAGTATTTT,CGARGPGGLDTQYF
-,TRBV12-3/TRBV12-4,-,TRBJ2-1,TGTGCCAGCAGTTTGGTACAGGACAATGAGCAGTTCTTC,CASSLVQDNEQFF
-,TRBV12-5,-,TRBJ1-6,TGTGCTAGTGGTTTGGTACCGAATTCACCCCTCCACTTT,CASGLVPNSPLHF
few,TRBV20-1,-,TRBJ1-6,TGCAGTGCTCGAGAGGGGGTTCCCGGGGGTTCACCCCTCCACTTT,CSAREGVPGGSPLHF
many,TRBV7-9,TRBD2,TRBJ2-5,TGTGCCAGCAGCCCAAGGATTAGCGGGAAGGAGACCCAGTACTTC,CASSPRISGKETQYF
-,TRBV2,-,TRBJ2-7,TGTGCCAGCAACCCCACGATGGGGTCCCGCGAGCAGTACTTC,CASNPTMGSREQYF
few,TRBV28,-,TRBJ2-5,TGTGCCAGCAGTACAACGGACATGGCGCCGTGGGATACCCAGTACTTC,CASSTTDMAPWDTQYF
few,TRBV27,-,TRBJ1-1,TGTGCCAGCAGTTTATCCCCAGGGATGGGCACTGAAGCTTTCTTT,CASSLSPGMGTEAFF
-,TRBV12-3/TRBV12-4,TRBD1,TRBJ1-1,TGTGCAAGCTCAAACCCCAATGGGCAGGGGGCCAATGAAGCTTTCTTT,CASSNPNGQGANEAFF
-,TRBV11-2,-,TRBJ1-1,TGTGCCAGCAGTCAAATGGGGGTTGAAGCTTTCTTT,CASSQMGVEAFF
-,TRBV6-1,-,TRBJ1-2,TGTGCCAGCAGTACCCCCCAGGTTACCTATGGCTACACCTTC,CASSTPQVTYGYTF
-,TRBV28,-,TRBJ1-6,TGTGCCAGCAGTCCTTCCTCCAGCTCCTATAATTCACCCCTCCACTTT,CASSPSSSSYNSPLHF
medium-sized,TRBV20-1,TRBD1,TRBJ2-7,TGCAGTGCTAGAGAATTTATCGGACAGGGGGCTTACGAGCAGTACTTC,CSAREFIGQGAYEQYF
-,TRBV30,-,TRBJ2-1,TGTGCCTGGGTGGGTTCCTACAATGAGCAGTTCTTC,CAWVGSYNEQFF
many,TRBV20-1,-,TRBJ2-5,TGCAGTGCTCCCGGGGACGTGTGGGAAGAGACCCAGTACTTC,CSAPGDVWEETQYF
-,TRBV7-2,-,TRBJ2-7,TGTGCCAGCAGCTTCGACGGAAGCTCCTACGAGCAGTACTTC,CASSFDGSSYEQYF
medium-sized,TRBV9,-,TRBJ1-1,TGTGCCAGCAGCGTAGATTGGAACACTGAAGCTTTCTTT,CASSVDWNTEAFF
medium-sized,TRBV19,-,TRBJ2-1,TGTGCCAGTAGCCCTCGGATGGGGCACAATGAGCAGTTCTTC,CASSPRMGHNEQFF
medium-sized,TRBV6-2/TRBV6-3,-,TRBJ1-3,TGTGCCAGCAGCCCCGGACACAGCCGCTCTGGAAACACCATATATTTT,CASSPGHSRSGNTIYF
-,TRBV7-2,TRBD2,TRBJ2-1,TGTGCCAGCAGTTTAGAGCGGGACTCCTACAATGAGCAGTTCTTC,CASSLERDSYNEQFF
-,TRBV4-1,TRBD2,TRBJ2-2,TGCGCCAGCAGTCGACTAGCGGGAGTAATGGCCGGGGAGCTGTTTTTT,CASSRLAGVMAGELFF
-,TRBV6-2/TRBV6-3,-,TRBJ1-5,TGTGCCAGCCTCTTACTCGCGGGAAACAATCAGCCCCAGCATTTT,CASLLLAGNNQPQHF